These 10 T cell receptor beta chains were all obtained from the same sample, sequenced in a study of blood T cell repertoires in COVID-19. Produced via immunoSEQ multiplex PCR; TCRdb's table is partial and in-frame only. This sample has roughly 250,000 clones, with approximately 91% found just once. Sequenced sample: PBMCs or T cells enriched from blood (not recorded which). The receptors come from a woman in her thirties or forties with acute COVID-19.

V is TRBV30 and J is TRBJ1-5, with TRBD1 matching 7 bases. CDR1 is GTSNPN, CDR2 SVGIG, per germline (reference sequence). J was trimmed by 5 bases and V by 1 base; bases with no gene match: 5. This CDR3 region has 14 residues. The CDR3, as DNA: TGTGCCTGGAGTGCTAGGGGGCATGATCAGCCCCAGCATTTT. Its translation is CAWSARGHDQPQHF. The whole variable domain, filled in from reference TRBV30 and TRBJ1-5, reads SQTIHQWPATLVQPVGSPLSLECTVEGTSNPNLYWYRQAAGRGLQLLFYSVGIGQISSEVPQNLSASRPQDRQFILSSKKLLLSDSGFYLCAWSARGHDQPQHFGDGTRLSIL.

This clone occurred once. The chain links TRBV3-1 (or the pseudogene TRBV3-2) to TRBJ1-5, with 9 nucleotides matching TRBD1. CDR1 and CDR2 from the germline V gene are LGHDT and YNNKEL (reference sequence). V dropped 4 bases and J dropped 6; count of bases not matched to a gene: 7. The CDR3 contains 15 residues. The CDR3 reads CASSPDRTGVQPQHF. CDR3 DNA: TGTGCCAGCAGCCCCGACAGGACAGGGGTTCAGCCCCAGCATTTT.

The CDR3: CSATLLETQYF. The DNA of the CDR3 is TGCAGTGCGACACTTTTGGAGACCCAGTACTTC. The genes are TRBV20-1 and TRBJ2-5; D gene uncertain. Germline loops: CDR1 DFQATT, CDR2 SNEGSKA (reference sequence). The CDR3 contains 11 residues. V was cut by 6 bases and J by 5 bases, with 10 bases left in between.

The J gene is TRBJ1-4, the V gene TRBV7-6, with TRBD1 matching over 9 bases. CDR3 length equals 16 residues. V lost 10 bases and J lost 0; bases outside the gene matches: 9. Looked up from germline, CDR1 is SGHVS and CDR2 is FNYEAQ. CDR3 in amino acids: CATSPGQGTTNEKLFF. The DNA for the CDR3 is TGTGCCACCTCCCCGGGACAGGGTACAACTAATGAAAAACTGTTTTTT. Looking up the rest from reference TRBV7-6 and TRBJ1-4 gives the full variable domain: GAGVSQSPRYKVTKRGQDVALRCDPISGHVSLYWYRQALGQGPEFLTYFNYEAQQDKSGLPNDRFSAERPEGSISTLTIQRTEQRDSAMYRCATSPGQGTTNEKLFFGSGTQLSVL.

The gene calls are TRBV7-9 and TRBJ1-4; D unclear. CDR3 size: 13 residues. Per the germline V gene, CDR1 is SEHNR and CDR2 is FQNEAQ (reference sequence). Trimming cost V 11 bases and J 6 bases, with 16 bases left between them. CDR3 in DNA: TGTGCCTCCAGGAGGGCTCTGGATGAAAAACTGTTTTTT. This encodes CASRRALDEKLFF.

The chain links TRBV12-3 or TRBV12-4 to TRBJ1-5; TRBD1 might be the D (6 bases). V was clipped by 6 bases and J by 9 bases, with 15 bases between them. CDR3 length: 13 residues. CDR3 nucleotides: TGTGCCAGCAGGGAACAGGGCCGCCTGCCCCAGCATTTT. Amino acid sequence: CASREQGRLPQHF.

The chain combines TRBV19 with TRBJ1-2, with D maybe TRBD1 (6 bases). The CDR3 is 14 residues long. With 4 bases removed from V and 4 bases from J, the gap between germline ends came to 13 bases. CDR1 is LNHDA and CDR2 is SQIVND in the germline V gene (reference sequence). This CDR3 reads CASSSPGQPYGYTF. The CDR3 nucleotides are TGTGCCAGTAGTAGCCCCGGACAGCCCTATGGCTACACCTTC.

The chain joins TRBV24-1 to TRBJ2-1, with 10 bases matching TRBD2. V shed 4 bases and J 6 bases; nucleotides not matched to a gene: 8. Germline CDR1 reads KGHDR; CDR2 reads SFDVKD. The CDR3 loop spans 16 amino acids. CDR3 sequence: CATSDPSGGASNEQFF. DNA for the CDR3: TGTGCCACCAGTGACCCAAGCGGGGGGGCCTCCAATGAGCAGTTCTTC.

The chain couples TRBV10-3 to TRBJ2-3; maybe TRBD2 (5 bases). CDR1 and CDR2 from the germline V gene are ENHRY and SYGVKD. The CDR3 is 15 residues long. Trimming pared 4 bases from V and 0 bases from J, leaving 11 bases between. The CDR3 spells CAISVVGDSTDTQYF. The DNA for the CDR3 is TGTGCCATCAGTGTAGTGGGAGACAGCACAGATACGCAGTATTTT.

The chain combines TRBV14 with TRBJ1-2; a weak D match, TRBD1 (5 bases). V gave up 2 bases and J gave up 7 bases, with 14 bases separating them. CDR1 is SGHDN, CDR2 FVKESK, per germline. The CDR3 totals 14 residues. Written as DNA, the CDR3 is TGTGCCAGCAGCCAACAGGGCGTGAGTGGTGGCTACACCTTC. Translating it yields CASSQQGVSGGYTF.